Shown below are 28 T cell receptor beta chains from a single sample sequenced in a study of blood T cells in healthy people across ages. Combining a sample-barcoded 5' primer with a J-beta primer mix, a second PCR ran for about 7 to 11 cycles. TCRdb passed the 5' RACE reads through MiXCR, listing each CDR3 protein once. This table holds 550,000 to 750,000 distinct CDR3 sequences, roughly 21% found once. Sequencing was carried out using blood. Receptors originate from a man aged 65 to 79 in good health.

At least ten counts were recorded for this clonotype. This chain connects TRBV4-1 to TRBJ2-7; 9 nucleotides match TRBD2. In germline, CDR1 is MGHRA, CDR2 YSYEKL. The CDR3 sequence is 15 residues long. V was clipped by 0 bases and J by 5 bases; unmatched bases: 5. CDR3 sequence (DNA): TGCGCCAGCAGCCAAGAGGTGGCGGGAGGGCACGAGCAGTACTTC. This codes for CASSQEVAGGHEQYF.

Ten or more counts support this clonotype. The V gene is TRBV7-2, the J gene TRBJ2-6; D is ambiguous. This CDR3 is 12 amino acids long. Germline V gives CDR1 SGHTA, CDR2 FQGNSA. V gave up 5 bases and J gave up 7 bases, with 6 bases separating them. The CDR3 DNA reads TGTGCCAGCAGCCGCCCTGCCAACGTCCTGACTTTC. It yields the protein CASSRPANVLTF.

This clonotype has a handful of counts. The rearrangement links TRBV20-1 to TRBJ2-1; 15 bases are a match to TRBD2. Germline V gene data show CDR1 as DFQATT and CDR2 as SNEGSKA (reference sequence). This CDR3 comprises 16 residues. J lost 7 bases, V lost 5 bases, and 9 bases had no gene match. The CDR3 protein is CSARPGTSGGPNEQFF. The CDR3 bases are TGCAGTGCTCGTCCCGGGACTAGCGGGGGGCCAAATGAGCAGTTCTTC.

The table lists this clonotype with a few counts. CDR3 in amino acids: CSARAGGRDQPQHF. CDR3 bases: TGCAGTGCTAGAGCGGGGGGTAGGGATCAGCCCCAGCATTTT. The V and J genes are TRBV20-1 and TRBJ1-5, with D maybe TRBD1 (5 bases). Trimming took 1 base from V and 5 from J, leaving 12 bases between them. The CDR3 spans 14 residues. CDR1 DFQATT and CDR2 SNEGSKA come from the germline V gene (reference sequence).

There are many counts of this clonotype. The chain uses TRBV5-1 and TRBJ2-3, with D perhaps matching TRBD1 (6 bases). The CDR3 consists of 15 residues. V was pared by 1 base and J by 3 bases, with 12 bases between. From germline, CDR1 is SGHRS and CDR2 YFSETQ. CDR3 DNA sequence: TGCGCCAGCAGCTTGTCAGGGGCCCGGACAGATACGCAGTATTTT. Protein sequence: CASSLSGARTDTQYF.

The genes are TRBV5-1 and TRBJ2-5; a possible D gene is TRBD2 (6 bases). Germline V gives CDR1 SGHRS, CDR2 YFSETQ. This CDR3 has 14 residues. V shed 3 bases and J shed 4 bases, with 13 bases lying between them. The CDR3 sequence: CASSSVGGRETQYF. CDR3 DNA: TGCGCCAGCAGCTCGGTTGGAGGGAGAGAGACCCAGTACTTC.

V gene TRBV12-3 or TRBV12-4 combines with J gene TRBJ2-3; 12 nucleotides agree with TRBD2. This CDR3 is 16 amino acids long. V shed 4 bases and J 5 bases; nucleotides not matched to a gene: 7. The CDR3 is CASSWRLAGVGDTQYF. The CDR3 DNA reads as TGTGCCAGCAGTTGGAGACTAGCGGGAGTAGGAGATACGCAGTATTTT.

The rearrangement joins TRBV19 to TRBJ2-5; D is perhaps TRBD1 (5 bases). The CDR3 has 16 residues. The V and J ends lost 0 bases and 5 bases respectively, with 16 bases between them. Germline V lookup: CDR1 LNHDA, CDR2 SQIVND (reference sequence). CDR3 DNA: TGTGCCAGTAGTATAGATTTGGGCAGGGCTTGGGAGACCCAGTACTTC. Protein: CASSIDLGRAWETQYF.

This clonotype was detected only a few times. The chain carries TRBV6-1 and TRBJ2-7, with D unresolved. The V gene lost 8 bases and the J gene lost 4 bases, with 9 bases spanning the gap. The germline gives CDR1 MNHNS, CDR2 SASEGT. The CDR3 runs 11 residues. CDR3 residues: CASLFMYEQYF. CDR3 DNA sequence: TGTGCCAGCCTCTTCATGTACGAGCAGTACTTC.

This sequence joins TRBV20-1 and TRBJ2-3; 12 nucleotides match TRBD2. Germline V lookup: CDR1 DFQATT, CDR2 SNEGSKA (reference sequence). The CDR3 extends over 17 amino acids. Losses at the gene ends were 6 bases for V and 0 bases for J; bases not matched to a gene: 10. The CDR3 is CSAVPWTSGVSTDTQYF. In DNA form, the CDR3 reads TGCAGTGCAGTCCCCTGGACTAGCGGGGTTAGCACAGATACGCAGTATTTT.

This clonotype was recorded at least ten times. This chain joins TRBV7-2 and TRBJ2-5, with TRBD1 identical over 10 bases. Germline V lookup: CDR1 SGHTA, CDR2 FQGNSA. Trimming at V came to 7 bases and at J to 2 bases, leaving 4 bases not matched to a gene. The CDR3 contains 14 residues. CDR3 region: CASTPDRGQETQYF. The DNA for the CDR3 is TGTGCCAGCACACCGGACAGGGGGCAAGAGACCCAGTACTTC. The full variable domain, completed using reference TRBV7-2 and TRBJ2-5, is GAGVSQSPSNKVTEKGKDVELRCDPISGHTALYWYRQSLGQGLEFLIYFQGNSAPDKSGLPSDRFSAERTGGSVSTLTIQRTQQEDSAVYLCASTPDRGQETQYFGPGTRLLVL.

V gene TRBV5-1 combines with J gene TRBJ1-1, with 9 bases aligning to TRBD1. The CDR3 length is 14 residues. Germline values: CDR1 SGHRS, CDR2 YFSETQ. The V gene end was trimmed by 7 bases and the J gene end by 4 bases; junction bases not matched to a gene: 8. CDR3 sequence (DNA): TGCGCCAGCGCGGGACAGGGATTTCGCACTGAAGCTTTCTTT. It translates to CASAGQGFRTEAFF.

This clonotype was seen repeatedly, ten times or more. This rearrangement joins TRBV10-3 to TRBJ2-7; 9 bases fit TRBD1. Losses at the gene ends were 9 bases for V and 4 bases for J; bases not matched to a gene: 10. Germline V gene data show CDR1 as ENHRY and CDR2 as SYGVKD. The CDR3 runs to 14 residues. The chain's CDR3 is CAITGTGSMYEQYF. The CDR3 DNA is TGTGCCATTACCGGGACAGGGAGTATGTACGAGCAGTACTTC.

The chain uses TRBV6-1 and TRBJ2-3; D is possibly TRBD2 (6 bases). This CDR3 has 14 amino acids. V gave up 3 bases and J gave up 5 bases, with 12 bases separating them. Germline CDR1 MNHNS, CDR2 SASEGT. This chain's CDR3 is CASSDVGRGDTQYF. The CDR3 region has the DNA TGTGCCAGCAGTGACGTCGGGAGAGGAGATACGCAGTATTTT.

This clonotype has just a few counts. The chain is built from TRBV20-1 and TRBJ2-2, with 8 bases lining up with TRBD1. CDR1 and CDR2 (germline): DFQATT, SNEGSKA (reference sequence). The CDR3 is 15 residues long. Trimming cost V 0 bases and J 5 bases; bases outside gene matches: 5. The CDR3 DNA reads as TGCAGTGCTAGAGATGGGACAGGAGCTACCGGGGAGCTGTTTTTT. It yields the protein CSARDGTGATGELFF.

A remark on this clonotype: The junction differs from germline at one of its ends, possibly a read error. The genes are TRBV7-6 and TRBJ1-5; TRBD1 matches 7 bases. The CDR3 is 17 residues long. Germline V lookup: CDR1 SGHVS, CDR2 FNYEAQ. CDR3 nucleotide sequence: TGTGCCTGCAGCCCAGGGGGAAGGGGTGGGTGGAATCAGCCCCAGCATTTT. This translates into CACSPGGRGGWNQPQHF.

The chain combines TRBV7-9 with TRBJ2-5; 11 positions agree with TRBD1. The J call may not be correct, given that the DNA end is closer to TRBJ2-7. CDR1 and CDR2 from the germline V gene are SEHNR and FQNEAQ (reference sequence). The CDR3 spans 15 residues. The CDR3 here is CASSRDRGISYEQYF. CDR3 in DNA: TGTGCCAGCAGCCGGGACAGGGGGATCTCCTACGAGCAGTACTTC.

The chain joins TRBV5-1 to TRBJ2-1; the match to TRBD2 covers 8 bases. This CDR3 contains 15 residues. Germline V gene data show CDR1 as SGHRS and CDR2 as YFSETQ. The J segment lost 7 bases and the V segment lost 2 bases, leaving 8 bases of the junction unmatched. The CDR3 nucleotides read TGCGCCAGCAGCTTAGCGGGAGACGCTTGGAATGAGCAGTTCTTC. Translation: CASSLAGDAWNEQFF.

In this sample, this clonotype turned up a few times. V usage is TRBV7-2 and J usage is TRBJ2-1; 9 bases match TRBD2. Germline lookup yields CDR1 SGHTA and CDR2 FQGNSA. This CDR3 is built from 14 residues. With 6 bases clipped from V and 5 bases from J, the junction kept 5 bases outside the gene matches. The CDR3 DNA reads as TGTGCCAGCAGGCTAGCGGGGAATAACAATGAGCAGTTCTTC. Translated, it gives CASRLAGNNNEQFF.

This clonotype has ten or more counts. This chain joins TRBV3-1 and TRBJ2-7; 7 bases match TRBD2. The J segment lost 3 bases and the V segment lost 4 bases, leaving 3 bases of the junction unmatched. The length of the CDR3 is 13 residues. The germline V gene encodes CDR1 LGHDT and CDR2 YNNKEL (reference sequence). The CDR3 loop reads CASSPGLRYEQYF. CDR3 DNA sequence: TGTGCCAGCAGCCCGGGACTACGCTACGAGCAGTACTTC.

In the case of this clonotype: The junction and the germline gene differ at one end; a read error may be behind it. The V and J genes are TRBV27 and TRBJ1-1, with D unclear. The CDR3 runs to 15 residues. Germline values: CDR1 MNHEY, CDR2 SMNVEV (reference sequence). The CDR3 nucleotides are TGTGCCGGCAGTTTAAGCCCCCGGACGGTCACTGAAGCTTTCTTT. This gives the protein CAGSLSPRTVTEAFF.

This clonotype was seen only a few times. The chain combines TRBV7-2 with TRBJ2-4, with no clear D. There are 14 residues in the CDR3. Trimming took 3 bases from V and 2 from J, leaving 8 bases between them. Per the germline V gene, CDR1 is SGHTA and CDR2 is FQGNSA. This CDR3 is CASSFDGTKNIQYF. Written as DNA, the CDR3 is TGTGCCAGCAGCTTCGACGGTACCAAAAACATTCAGTACTTC.

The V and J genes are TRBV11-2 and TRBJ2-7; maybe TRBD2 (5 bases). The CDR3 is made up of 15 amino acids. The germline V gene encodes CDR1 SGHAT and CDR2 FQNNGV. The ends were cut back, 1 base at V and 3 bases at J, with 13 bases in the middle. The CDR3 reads CASSLGPPGNYEQYF. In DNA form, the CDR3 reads TGTGCCAGCAGCTTAGGCCCGCCGGGAAACTACGAGCAGTACTTC.

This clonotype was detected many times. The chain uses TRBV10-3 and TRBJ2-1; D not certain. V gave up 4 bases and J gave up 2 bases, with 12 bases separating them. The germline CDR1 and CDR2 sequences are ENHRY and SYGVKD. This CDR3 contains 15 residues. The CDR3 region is CAISVGQNTYNEQFF. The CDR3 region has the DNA TGTGCCATCAGTGTAGGCCAAAATACCTACAATGAGCAGTTCTTC.

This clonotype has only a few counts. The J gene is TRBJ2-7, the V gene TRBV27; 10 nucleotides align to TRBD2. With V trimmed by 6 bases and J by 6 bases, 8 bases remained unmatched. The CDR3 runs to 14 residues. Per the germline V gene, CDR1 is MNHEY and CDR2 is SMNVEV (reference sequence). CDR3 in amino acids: CASRSSGSRSEQYF. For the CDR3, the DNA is TGTGCCAGCAGATCTAGCGGGAGCCGCAGCGAGCAGTACTTC.

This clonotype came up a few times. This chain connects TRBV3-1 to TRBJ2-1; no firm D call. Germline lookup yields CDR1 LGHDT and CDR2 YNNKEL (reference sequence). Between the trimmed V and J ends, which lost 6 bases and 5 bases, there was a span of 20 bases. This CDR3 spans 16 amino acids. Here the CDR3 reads CASSLLGETENNEQFF. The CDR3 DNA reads TGTGCCAGCAGTCTCCTTGGCGAAACCGAAAACAATGAGCAGTTCTTC.

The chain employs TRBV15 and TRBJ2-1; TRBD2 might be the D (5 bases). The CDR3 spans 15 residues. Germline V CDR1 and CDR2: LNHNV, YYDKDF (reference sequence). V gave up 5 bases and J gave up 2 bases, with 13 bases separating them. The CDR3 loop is CATSPRLSPYNEQFF. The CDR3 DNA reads TGTGCCACCAGCCCGCGACTATCCCCCTACAATGAGCAGTTCTTC.

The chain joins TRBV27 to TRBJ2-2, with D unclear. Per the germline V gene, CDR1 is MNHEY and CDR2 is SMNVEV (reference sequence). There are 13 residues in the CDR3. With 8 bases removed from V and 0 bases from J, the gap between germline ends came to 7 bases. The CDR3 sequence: CASGVTNTGELFF. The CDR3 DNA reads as TGTGCCAGCGGTGTAACGAACACCGGGGAGCTGTTTTTT.